These 25 T cell receptor beta chains were sequenced from one sample in a study of blood T cell repertoires in COVID-19. Generated by immunoSEQ multiplex PCR, the TCRdb table keeps only in-frame clones and is missing some. The sample has roughly 290,000 clones; approximately 83% are singletons. The specimen was peripheral blood. All receptors derive from a person between 65 and 79 years old with COVID-19, enrolled during active disease.

V gene TRBV12-3 or TRBV12-4 combines with J gene TRBJ2-7; D perhaps matches TRBD2 (5 bases). V lost 3 bases, J lost 7 bases, and 10 bases lay in between. The CDR3 sequence is 12 residues long. For the CDR3, the DNA is TGTGCCAGCAGTTTGAGGTCGGGAGAGCAGTACTTC. This encodes CASSLRSGEQYF.

The V and J genes are TRBV7-3 and TRBJ1-5; TRBD1 matches at 7 bases. This CDR3 is built from 13 residues. The V gene's germline CDR1 is SGHTA and CDR2 FQGTGA. V was pared by 5 bases and J by 4 bases, with 2 bases of the junction left unmatched. The CDR3 nucleotides read TGTGCCAGCAGCAAGGACAGGAATCAGCCCCAGCATTTT. It translates to CASSKDRNQPQHF.

This clone was seen a single time. V and J are TRBV9 and TRBJ1-4, with D tentatively TRBD1 (5 bases). The CDR3 runs 15 residues. Trimming took 7 bases from V and 8 from J, leaving 21 bases between them. CDR1 and CDR2 from the germline V gene are SGDLS and YYNGEE. CDR3 DNA sequence: TGTGCCAGCCGCGCGGGCGGGGCCGGGGGGGAAAAACTGTTTTTT. It specifies CASRAGGAGGEKLFF.

V usage is TRBV5-5 and J usage is TRBJ1-4; TRBD1 aligns across 9 bases. The germline V gene encodes CDR1 SGHKS and CDR2 YYEKEE (reference sequence). J was trimmed by 2 bases and V by 3 bases; bases with no gene match: 11. The CDR3 covers 18 residues. This chain's CDR3 is CASSSTGQGGVTNEKLFF. CDR3 nucleotide sequence: TGTGCCAGCAGCTCAACGGGACAGGGAGGTGTGACTAATGAAAAACTGTTTTTT. Full variable domain (missing parts from reference TRBV5-5 and TRBJ1-4): DAGVTQSPTHLIKTRGQQVTLRCSPISGHKSVSWYQQVLGQGPQFIFQYYEKEERGRGNFPDRFSARQFPNYSSELNVNALLLGDSALYLCASSSTGQGGVTNEKLFFGSGTQLSVL.

In this sample, this clone turned up once. V and J are TRBV7-8 and TRBJ1-1, with D perhaps matching TRBD1 (6 bases). CDR3 length: 16 residues. Trimming left V 2 bases short and J 6 bases short, with 19 bases between. Germline assignment: CDR1 SGHVS and CDR2 FQNEAQ. The CDR3 DNA is TGTGCCAGCAGCTTAAGGGGGACAACAGCCCCTGCTGAAGCTTTCTTT. Amino acids: CASSLRGTTAPAEAFF.

This clone was seen a few times. This chain links TRBV7-9 with TRBJ1-2; D not certain. This CDR3 region has 13 residues. CDR1 is SEHNR, CDR2 FQNEAQ, per germline (reference sequence). Between the trimmed V and J ends, which lost 6 bases and 7 bases, there was a span of 15 bases. CDR3 nucleotide sequence: TGTGCCAGCAGTCCGAGGGTTCTTAGTGGCTACACCTTC. Translation gives CASSPRVLSGYTF.

The chain couples TRBV6-5 to TRBJ1-1, with 9 bases that match TRBD1. Germline V gene data show CDR1 as MNHEY and CDR2 as SVGAGI. J gave up 3 bases and V 7 bases, and 6 bases lay outside the gene matches. This CDR3 has 14 amino acids. The CDR3 sequence is CASTARDRDTEAFF. The CDR3 nucleotides are TGTGCCAGCACCGCCCGGGACAGGGACACTGAAGCTTTCTTT.

The V call is TRBV28, the J call TRBJ1-3; D is undetermined. The CDR3 is 14 residues long. From germline, CDR1 is MDHEN and CDR2 SYDVKM. Trimming removed 1 base from V and 5 bases from J, with 9 bases in between. CDR3 residues: CASSLLSMRNTIYF. In nucleotides, the CDR3 is TGTGCCAGCAGTTTATTGTCTATGAGAAACACCATATATTTT.

The rearrangement joins TRBV30 to TRBJ2-3; D ambiguous. V gave up 3 bases and J gave up 4 bases, with 8 bases separating them. This CDR3 has 12 residues. CDR1 is GTSNPN, CDR2 SVGIG, per germline (reference sequence). CDR3 coding DNA: TGTGCCTGGAGCGTCTCGGCAGATACGCAGTATTTT. The encoded protein is CAWSVSADTQYF.

V usage is TRBV5-4 and J usage is TRBJ2-1, with 11 bases lining up with TRBD2. The CDR3 has 19 amino acids. The V and J ends lost 4 bases and 1 base, in that order; junction bases with no gene match: 13. From germline, CDR1 is SGHNT and CDR2 YYREEE (reference sequence). This CDR3 is CASSPTPISGGVSYNEQFF. The DNA of the CDR3 is TGTGCCAGCAGCCCTACCCCGATTAGCGGGGGGGTTTCCTACAATGAGCAGTTCTTC.

This chain joins TRBV10-3 and TRBJ1-5; 10 nucleotides agree with TRBD1. The germline V gene encodes CDR1 ENHRY and CDR2 SYGVKD. Trimming cost V 5 bases and J 4 bases; bases outside gene matches: 5. The CDR3 consists of 15 residues. CDR3 protein: CAISPDRGLNQPQHF. Here the CDR3 DNA reads TGTGCCATCAGTCCGGACAGGGGGTTGAATCAGCCCCAGCATTTT.

This clone occurred many times. Distinct nucleotide sequences in the sample also encode this CDR3. The chain has TRBV9 and TRBJ2-7, with 9 bases matching TRBD2. This CDR3 is built from 15 residues. The ends lost 0 bases at V and 5 bases at J; junction bases unmatched: 6. Germline V gene data show CDR1 as SGDLS and CDR2 as YYNGEE. In DNA form, the CDR3 reads TGTGCCAGCAGCGTAGGGGCGGGAGGGCCCCACGAGCAGTACTTC. Protein product: CASSVGAGGPHEQYF.

The chain links TRBV15 to TRBJ2-5; 11 bases match TRBD2. With V trimmed by 2 bases and J by 0 bases, 8 bases remained unmatched. Germline assignment: CDR1 LNHNV and CDR2 YYDKDF (reference sequence). The CDR3 has 18 amino acids. CDR3 residues: CATSRRTSGRVDQETQYF. CDR3 DNA sequence: TGTGCCACCAGCAGACGAACTAGCGGGAGAGTAGACCAAGAGACCCAGTACTTC.

The genes are TRBV5-4 and TRBJ1-6; 9 bases are shared with TRBD1. With V trimmed by 3 bases and J by 6 bases, 4 bases remained unmatched. Germline-derived CDR1 and CDR2 are SGHNT and YYREEE (reference sequence). CDR3 length: 15 amino acids. The CDR3, as DNA: TGTGCCAGCAGCTCCCGGACAGGGGCTAATTCACCCCTCCACTTT. Its protein is CASSSRTGANSPLHF. The whole variable domain, filled in from reference TRBV5-4 and TRBJ1-6, reads ETGVTQSPTHLIKTRGQQVTLRCSSQSGHNTVSWYQQALGQGPQFIFQYYREEENGRGNFPPRFSGLQFPNYSSELNVNALELDDSALYLCASSSRTGANSPLHFGNGTRLTVT.

This chain uses TRBV5-1 with TRBJ1-4; possibly TRBD1 for D (5 bases). Germline CDR1 is SGHRS and CDR2 is YFSETQ. V shed 0 bases and J shed 4 bases, with 16 bases lying between them. The CDR3 spans 17 residues. Here the CDR3 reads CASSLGTSGVGNEKLFF. The DNA of the CDR3 is TGCGCCAGCAGCTTGGGCACGTCGGGGGTAGGTAATGAAAAACTGTTTTTT.

The chain employs TRBV3-1 (or the pseudogene TRBV3-2) and TRBJ2-1; the D gene is possibly TRBD1 (5 bases). Between the trimmed V and J ends, which lost 0 bases and 6 bases, there was a span of 12 bases. Germline values: CDR1 LGHDT, CDR2 YNNKEL (reference sequence). The CDR3 loop spans 15 amino acids. This CDR3 is CASSQDGLRANEQFF. As DNA, the CDR3 is TGTGCCAGCAGCCAAGATGGGCTCAGGGCCAATGAGCAGTTCTTC.

Concerning this clone: Other DNA sequences of this sample code for an identical CDR3. V gene TRBV9 combines with J gene TRBJ1-5; D remains ambiguous. The V and J ends lost 0 bases and 3 bases respectively, with 4 bases between them. CDR1 and CDR2 from the germline V gene are SGDLS and YYNGEE. This CDR3 region has 13 residues. CDR3 loop: CASSVGANQPQHF. CDR3 nucleotide sequence: TGTGCCAGCAGCGTAGGGGCCAATCAGCCCCAGCATTTT.

This clone was detected once. This sequence joins TRBV6-1 and TRBJ1-5, with 8 positions matching TRBD1. With 0 bases clipped from V and 5 bases from J, the junction kept 6 bases outside the gene matches. Germline loops: CDR1 MNHNS, CDR2 SASEGT. The CDR3 extends over 16 amino acids. The CDR3 DNA is TGTGCCAGCAGTGAAGCGCACAGGGGGAGTTATCAGCCCCAGCATTTT. Its translation: CASSEAHRGSYQPQHF.

The V and J genes are TRBV6-5 and TRBJ2-7; 8 bases line up with TRBD2. V dropped 8 bases and J dropped 4; count of bases not matched to a gene: 10. Germline-derived CDR1 and CDR2 are MNHEY and SVGAGI. The CDR3 is 14 residues long. CDR3 nucleotide sequence: TGTGCCAGCCAACCCGGGACTAGATGGTACGAGCAGTACTTC. Translation gives CASQPGTRWYEQYF.

The J gene is TRBJ2-5, the V gene TRBV9; TRBD2 matches at 8 bases. V dropped 0 bases and J dropped 7; count of bases not matched to a gene: 11. CDR1 is SGDLS and CDR2 is YYNGEE in the germline V gene. The CDR3 consists of 16 residues. The CDR3 is CASSVEGDSGARTQYF. The CDR3 nucleotides are TGTGCCAGCAGCGTAGAAGGAGATAGCGGGGCTAGGACCCAGTACTTC. Full variable domain (rest looked up from reference TRBV9 and TRBJ2-5): DSGVTQTPKHLITATGQRVTLRCSPRSGDLSVYWYQQSLDQGLQFLIQYYNGEERAKGNILERFSAQQFPDLHSELNLSSLELGDSALYFCASSVEGDSGARTQYFGPGTRLLVL.

The chain recombines TRBV9 with TRBJ2-7; 7 bases fit TRBD2. Looked up from germline, CDR1 is SGDLS and CDR2 is YYNGEE. There are 15 residues in the CDR3. J gave up 1 base and V 3 bases, and 7 bases lay outside the gene matches. CDR3 nucleotide sequence: TGTGCCAGCAGCGCCTCTAGCGGCCCGTCCTACGAGCAGTACTTC. Amino acid sequence: CASSASSGPSYEQYF. The full variable domain, rest sourced from reference TRBV9 and TRBJ2-7, is DSGVTQTPKHLITATGQRVTLRCSPRSGDLSVYWYQQSLDQGLQFLIQYYNGEERAKGNILERFSAQQFPDLHSELNLSSLELGDSALYFCASSASSGPSYEQYFGPGTRLTVT.

This chain connects TRBV30 to TRBJ2-7; 7 positions match TRBD1. The V gene's germline CDR1 is GTSNPN and CDR2 SVGIG (reference sequence). CDR3 length: 13 amino acids. V gave up 5 bases and J gave up 2 bases; unmatched junction bases: 6. The CDR3 nucleotides are TGTGCCTGGGGGACAGTTACGCCCTACGAGCAGTACTTC. This encodes CAWGTVTPYEQYF.

The chain carries TRBV5-6 and TRBJ2-7, with 8 bases matching TRBD2. With V trimmed by 5 bases and J by 2 bases, 6 bases remained unmatched. From germline, CDR1 is SGHDT and CDR2 YYEEEE. The CDR3 sequence is 14 residues long. CDR3 sequence: CASRESGRAYEQYF. The DNA of the CDR3 is TGTGCCAGCAGGGAGAGCGGGAGAGCCTACGAGCAGTACTTC.

The V and J genes are TRBV5-8 and TRBJ1-4; 10 positions agree with TRBD1. This CDR3 spans 15 amino acids. Trimming cost V 0 bases and J 5 bases; bases outside gene matches: 1. Germline V gene data show CDR1 as SGHTS and CDR2 as YDEGEE. The CDR3 nucleotides read TGTGCCAGCAGCTTGGGGGACAGGGGAAATGAAAAACTGTTTTTT. It specifies CASSLGDRGNEKLFF.

V usage is TRBV12-3 or TRBV12-4 and J usage is TRBJ2-2, with D unresolved. V lost 2 bases, J lost 6 bases, and 7 bases lay in between. There are 13 residues in the CDR3. The CDR3 region is CASSLISSGELFF. The CDR3 DNA follows: TGTGCCAGCAGTTTAATATCCTCCGGGGAGCTGTTTTTT.